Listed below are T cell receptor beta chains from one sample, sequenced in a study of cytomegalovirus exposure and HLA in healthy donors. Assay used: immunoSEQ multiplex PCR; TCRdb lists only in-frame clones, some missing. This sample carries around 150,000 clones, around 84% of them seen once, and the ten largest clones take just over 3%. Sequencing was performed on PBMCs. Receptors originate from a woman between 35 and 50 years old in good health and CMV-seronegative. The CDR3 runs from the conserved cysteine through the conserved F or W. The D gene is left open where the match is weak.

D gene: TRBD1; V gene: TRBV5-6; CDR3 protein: CASSDKNGRDRAYEAFF
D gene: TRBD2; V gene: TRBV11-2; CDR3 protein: CASSGLAGTGELFF
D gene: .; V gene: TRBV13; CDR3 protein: CASSLQGFSYGYTF
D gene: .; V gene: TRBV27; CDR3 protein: CASSLLHSNTEAFF
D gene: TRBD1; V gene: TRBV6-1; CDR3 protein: CASSEYRTGGF
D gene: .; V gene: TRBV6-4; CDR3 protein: CASRAQGRAPNTEAFF
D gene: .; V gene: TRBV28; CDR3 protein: CASSSGVGYSNQPQHF
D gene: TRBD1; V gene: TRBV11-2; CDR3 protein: CASSLTGTGMIRAYEQYF
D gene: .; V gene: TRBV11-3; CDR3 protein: CASSRRGGTEAFF
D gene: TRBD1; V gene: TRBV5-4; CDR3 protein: CASSGLGQDPEQYF
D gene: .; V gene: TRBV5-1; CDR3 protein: CASSLGTETEAFF
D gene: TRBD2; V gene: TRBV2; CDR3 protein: CASKGPSGAGELFF
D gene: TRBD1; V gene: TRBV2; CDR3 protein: CASSARTGNEQFF
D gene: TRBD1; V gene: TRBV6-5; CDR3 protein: CASSTGDPQGYTF
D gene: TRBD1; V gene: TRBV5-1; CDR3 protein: CASSLGTGLTDTQYF
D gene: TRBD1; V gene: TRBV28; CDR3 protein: CASSSLETGEIYGYTF
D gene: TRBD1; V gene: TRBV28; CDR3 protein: CASSPRDRVNSPLHF
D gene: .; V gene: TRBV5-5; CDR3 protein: CASSFGGGRRNTEAFF
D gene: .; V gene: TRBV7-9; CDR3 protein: CASSSRTPANTGELFF
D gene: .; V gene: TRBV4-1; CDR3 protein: CASSQDLGGAETQYF
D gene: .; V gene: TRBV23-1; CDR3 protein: CASSQKQGSNQPQHF
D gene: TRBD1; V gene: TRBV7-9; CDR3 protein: CASSLPRQGSEQYF
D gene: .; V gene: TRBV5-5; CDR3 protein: CASSLRAMNEKLFF
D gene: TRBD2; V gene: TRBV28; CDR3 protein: CASSGGGVIYEQYF
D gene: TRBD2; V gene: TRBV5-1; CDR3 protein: CASRGLGSGDIQYF
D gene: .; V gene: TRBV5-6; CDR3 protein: CASSVGGGGDTQYF
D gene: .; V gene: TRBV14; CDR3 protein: CASSQGGGQNLKQYF
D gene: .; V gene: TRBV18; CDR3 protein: CASSPRGYGYTF
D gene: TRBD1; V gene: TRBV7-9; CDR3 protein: CASSDGPGQGFSGANVLTF
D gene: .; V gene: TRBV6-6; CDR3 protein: CASTPAVSNYGYTF
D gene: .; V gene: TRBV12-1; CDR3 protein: CASSSRDRGRETQYF
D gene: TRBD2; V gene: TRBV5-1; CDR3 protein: CASSMKGRQAGGRTGELFF
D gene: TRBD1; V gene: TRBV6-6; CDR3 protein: CASGGQIQETQYF
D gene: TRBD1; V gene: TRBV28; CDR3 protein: CASTRQGVNTEAFF
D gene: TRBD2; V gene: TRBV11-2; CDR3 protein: CASSPTSGGRYF
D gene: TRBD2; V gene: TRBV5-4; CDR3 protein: CASSRLAGLTDTQYF
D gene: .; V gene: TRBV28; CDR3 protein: CASSFVQGEGEKLFF
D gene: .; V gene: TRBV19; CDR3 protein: CASSTAMGGQTDTQYF
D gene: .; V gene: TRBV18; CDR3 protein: CASSPMEGTEAFF
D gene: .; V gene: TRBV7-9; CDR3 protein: CASSREYTEAFF
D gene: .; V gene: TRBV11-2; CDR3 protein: CASSPGQRERNTGELFF
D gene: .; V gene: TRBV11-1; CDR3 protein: CASSLERPLQETQYF
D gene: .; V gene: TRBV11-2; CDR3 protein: CASSSTYNEQFF
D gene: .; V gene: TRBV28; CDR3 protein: CASSYLFRRGGHEQYF
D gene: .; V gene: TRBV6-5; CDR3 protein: CASSYERPGGNYEQYF
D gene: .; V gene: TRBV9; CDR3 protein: CASSVIPEGANGYTEAFF
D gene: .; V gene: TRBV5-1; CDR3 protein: CASSADQISGNTIYF
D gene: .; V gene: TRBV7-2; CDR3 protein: CASSFDGGPYEQYF
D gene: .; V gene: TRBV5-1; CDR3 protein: CASSLATTNTEAFF
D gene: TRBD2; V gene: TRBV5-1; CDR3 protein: CASSGAGGRSYEQYF
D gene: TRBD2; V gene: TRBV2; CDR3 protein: CASSGLAGGINEQFF